The 21 T cell receptor beta chains below all came from one sample that was sequenced in a study of sequential checkpoint blockade in melanoma. Profiled with immunoSEQ multiplex PCR; TCRdb holds only in-frame clones, not every one. This sample has some 640 clones, with less than 25% found just once. Treatment: randomized to nivolumab then ipilimumab (arm A) or the reverse (arm B). Specimen: tumor tissue (inferred from file names), collected from a patient given nivolumab and ipilimumab in sequence. These receptors were taken from a human donor with melanoma.

The V and J genes are TRBV19 and TRBJ1-2; TRBD1 agrees at 9 bases. Germline loops: CDR1 LNHDA, CDR2 SQIVND (reference sequence). V lost 4 bases, J lost 4 bases, and 10 bases stayed unmatched. CDR3 length: 16 amino acids. The DNA for the CDR3 is TGTGCCAGTAGTAGGGATATGGGACAGGGCGGCTATGGCTACACCTTC. Translating gives CASSRDMGQGGYGYTF.

V is TRBV30 and J is TRBJ1-5; D unclear. Looked up from germline, CDR1 is GTSNPN and CDR2 is SVGIG (reference sequence). This CDR3 contains 13 residues. Trimming pared 4 bases from V and 9 bases from J, leaving 16 bases between. This CDR3 reads CAWTIGGFPPQHF. In nucleotides, the CDR3 is TGTGCCTGGACAATAGGTGGGTTTCCGCCCCAGCATTTT.

J is TRBJ2-1 and V is TRBV10-2, with D perhaps matching TRBD2 (5 bases). V lost 6 bases and J 13 bases, leaving 16 bases between the germline ends. Germline V gene lookup returns CDR1 WSHSY and CDR2 SAAADI. This CDR3 is built from 12 residues. The CDR3 loop is CASSPPSRSQFF. CDR3 coding DNA: TGCGCCAGCAGCCCGCCTAGCCGTTCTCAGTTCTTC.

The chain carries TRBV28 and TRBJ2-7; D might be TRBD1 (6 bases). CDR1 is MDHEN and CDR2 is SYDVKM in the germline V gene. The V end was cut by 5 bases, the J end by 0 bases, with 11 bases between. This CDR3 has 14 amino acids. The CDR3 coding sequence is TGTGCCAGCAGTCAGGGGAGCACCTCCTACGAGCAGTACTTC. This translates into CASSQGSTSYEQYF.

The gene calls are TRBV29-1 and TRBJ1-3; D unclear. This CDR3 is 13 amino acids long. The V gene's germline CDR1 is SQVTM and CDR2 ANQGSEA. With 5 bases removed from V and 0 bases from J, the gap between germline ends came to 8 bases. CDR3 in amino acids: CSVPGDSGNTIYF. For the CDR3, the DNA is TGCAGCGTTCCCGGAGACTCTGGAAACACCATATATTTT.

The chain combines TRBV10-2 with TRBJ2-3, with 14 bases aligning to TRBD2. Germline CDR1 and CDR2: WSHSY and SAAADI. V shed 0 bases, J shed 0 bases, and the junction held 5 bases outside the gene matches. CDR3 length: 19 amino acids. As DNA, the CDR3 is TGCGCCAGCAGTGAGTCTAGGACTAGCGGGGGGACGAGCACAGATACGCAGTATTTT. Its protein product is CASSESRTSGGTSTDTQYF.

The V call is TRBV6-8, the J call TRBJ1-5; 7 nucleotides line up with TRBD1. The CDR3 runs 14 residues. Germline CDR1 is MNHGY and CDR2 is SAAAGT. J gave up 5 bases and V 6 bases, and 7 bases lay outside the gene matches. The CDR3 DNA sequence: TGTGCCAGCAGGTCAGGGGGTTCGGATCAGCCCCAGCATTTT. Translating gives CASRSGGSDQPQHF.

This clone is large (0.1 to 1%) within its sample. V gene TRBV14 combines with J gene TRBJ2-1; TRBD1 matches 9 bases. The CDR3 sequence is 14 residues long. Germline loops: CDR1 SGHDN, CDR2 FVKESK. With 8 bases clipped from V and 7 bases from J, the junction kept 9 bases outside the gene matches. CDR3 protein: CASGDREVWNEQFF. The CDR3 DNA is TGTGCCAGCGGGGACAGGGAAGTCTGGAATGAGCAGTTCTTC.

Here the CDR3 DNA reads TGCAGCGTCCGGGACAACTTTAATCAGCCCCAGCATTTT. This sequence encodes CSVRDNFNQPQHF. V gene TRBV29-1 combines with J gene TRBJ1-5; tentatively, D is TRBD1 (6 bases). The CDR3 extends over 13 amino acids. Germline-derived CDR1 and CDR2 are SQVTM and ANQGSEA. V was clipped by 6 bases and J by 4 bases, with 13 bases between them. Supplemented by reference TRBV29-1 and TRBJ1-5, the full variable domain reads SAVISQKPSRDICQRGTSLTIQCQVDSQVTMMFWYRQQPGQSLTLIATANQGSEATYESGFVIDKFPISRPNLTFSTLTVSNMSPEDSSIYLCSVRDNFNQPQHFGDGTRLSIL.

This clone was seen once. This chain connects TRBV18 to TRBJ1-3; 7 bases align to TRBD1. This CDR3 spans 16 amino acids. Germline V gives CDR1 KGHSH, CDR2 LQKENI. J gave up 2 bases and V 6 bases, and 10 bases lay outside the gene matches. This chain's CDR3 is CASSLGQPGAGNTIYF. The DNA for the CDR3 is TGTGCCAGCTCCCTGGGACAGCCAGGGGCTGGAAACACCATATATTTT.

This clone is judged medium-sized. The chain uses TRBV11-3 and TRBJ1-4, with D maybe TRBD1 (6 bases). The germline CDR1 and CDR2 sequences are SGHNT and YENEEA. The ends were cut back, 3 bases at V and 5 bases at J, with 16 bases in the middle. The CDR3 is made up of 16 amino acids. CDR3 in DNA: TGTGCCAGCAGCTTTGATGGCGTTAGGGGGAATGAAAAACTGTTTTTT. It encodes CASSFDGVRGNEKLFF. Looking up the rest from reference TRBV11-3 and TRBJ1-4 gives the full variable domain: EAGVVQSPRYKIIEKKQPVAFWCNPISGHNTLYWYLQNLGQGPELLIRYENEEAVDDSQLPKDRFSAERLKGVDSTLKIQPAELGDSAVYLCASSFDGVRGNEKLFFGSGTQLSVL.

This clone is labeled as large. A junction end diverges from the germline sequence, so it may reflect a read error. V gene TRBV6-8 combines with J gene TRBJ2-1; 9 bases fit TRBD2. Germline V gives CDR1 MNHGY, CDR2 SAAAGT. The CDR3 is made up of 17 amino acids. CDR3 amino acids: CAISAGGAAGGPLEQFF. The CDR3 DNA follows: TGTGCCATCAGTGCGGGGGGCGCGGCGGGGGGGCCGCTTGAGCAGTTCTTC.

This clone was picked up a small number of times. The chain joins TRBV29-1 to TRBJ1-1; no reliable D call. This CDR3 is built from 14 residues. Trimming shortened V by 6 bases and J by 1 base, and 15 bases separated the two germline ends. The germline CDR1 and CDR2 sequences are SQVTM and ANQGSEA. CDR3 loop: CSVGRGRTNTEAFF. CDR3 in DNA: TGCAGCGTCGGTCGAGGGCGTACGAACACTGAAGCTTTCTTT. Filled out from reference TRBV29-1 and TRBJ1-1, the complete variable domain reads SAVISQKPSRDICQRGTSLTIQCQVDSQVTMMFWYRQQPGQSLTLIATANQGSEATYESGFVIDKFPISRPNLTFSTLTVSNMSPEDSSIYLCSVGRGRTNTEAFFGQGTRLTVV.

By proportion, this clone is large. J is TRBJ1-1 and V is TRBV6-7; D remains ambiguous. TRBV6-7 carries the ORF label, with uncertain function. Trimming shortened V by 5 bases and J by 4 bases, and 5 bases separated the two germline ends. The CDR3 is 11 amino acids. The DNA for the CDR3 is TGTGCCAGCAGTCGGGGCACTGAAGCTTTCTTT. The encoded protein is CASSRGTEAFF.

This clone came up once. The chain recombines TRBV10-2 with TRBJ1-5; D is uncertain. Germline CDR1 is WSHSY and CDR2 is SAAADI. The CDR3 spans 14 residues. Trimming shortened V by 5 bases and J by 4 bases, and 12 bases separated the two germline ends. CDR3 region: CASSLTLVNQPQHF. CDR3 sequence (DNA): TGCGCCAGCAGTTTAACACTAGTTAATCAGCCCCAGCATTTT.

This clone occurred a few times. V is TRBV6-8 and J is TRBJ2-7, with D perhaps being TRBD1 or TRBD2 (5 bases each). The CDR3 totals 14 residues. V gave up 7 bases and J gave up 2 bases, with 15 bases separating them. Germline V gene sequence: CDR1 MNHGY, CDR2 SAAAGT. The CDR3 loop reads CASTFGTVPYEQYF. The DNA for the CDR3 is TGTGCCAGCACCTTCGGGACGGTACCCTACGAGCAGTACTTC.

The rearrangement joins TRBV29-1 to TRBJ2-5, with D unclear. Trimming stripped 6 bases from V and 1 base from J, with 15 bases between. Per the germline V gene, CDR1 is SQVTM and CDR2 is ANQGSEA. This CDR3 comprises 14 residues. DNA of the CDR3: TGCAGCGTAACAAAAAGGCAGTTCCAAGAGACCCAGTACTTC. The encoded protein is CSVTKRQFQETQYF.

The table lists this clone with a few counts. One end of the junction does not line up with germline, which may come from a read error. The chain carries TRBV6-8 and TRBJ1-4, with a possible D match to TRBD1 (6 bases). CDR1 and CDR2 (germline): MNHGY, SAAAGT. The CDR3 runs to 15 residues. This CDR3 is CAISKGQNVGEKLFF. The CDR3 nucleotides are TGTGCCATCAGTAAAGGACAGAATGTAGGTGAAAAACTGTTTTTT.

The rearrangement uses TRBV30 and TRBJ2-1; 13 bases match TRBD2. The germline CDR1 and CDR2 sequences are GTSNPN and SVGIG (reference sequence). The CDR3 consists of 19 residues. V shed 5 bases and J 0 bases; nucleotides not matched to a gene: 13. This CDR3 reads CAWAAWTSGGPLSYNEQFF. CDR3 sequence (DNA): TGTGCCTGGGCGGCCTGGACTAGCGGGGGTCCCCTCTCCTACAATGAGCAGTTCTTC.

The chain combines TRBV29-1 with TRBJ2-7; TRBD2 matches at 10 bases. The CDR3 runs to 15 residues. Germline V lookup: CDR1 SQVTM, CDR2 ANQGSEA. The V and J ends lost 6 bases and 2 bases, in that order; junction bases with no gene match: 10. CDR3 DNA sequence: TGCAGCGTCGATACCAGAGCGGGGGGGACCTACGAGCAGTACTTC. Encoded protein: CSVDTRAGGTYEQYF.

The chain recombines TRBV14 with TRBJ2-3; no definite D call. There are 14 residues in the CDR3. The germline gives CDR1 SGHDN, CDR2 FVKESK. V was clipped by 1 base and J by 2 bases, with 7 bases between them. Written as DNA, the CDR3 is TGTGCCAGCAGCCAAGGTCGCCACACAGATACGCAGTATTTT. Protein product: CASSQGRHTDTQYF.